This T cell receptor beta chain comes out of a study of PD-1 blockade in mismatch repair-deficient tumors. About the research overall: Patients had approximately 12 mismatch repair-deficient cancer types, all previously treated and progressing.

All patients were mismatch repair deficient, assessed by either PCR or immunohistochemistry. The TCR-sequenced patients were three responders to pembrolizumab. In regard to this clone: What it binds is unknown. One junction end disagrees with the germline gene, perhaps due to a read error.

Regarding the study as a whole: Tumor-resident clones, often undetectable pretreatment in blood, expanded then contracted after pembrolizumab.

The germline V gene encodes CDR1 MNHEY and CDR2 SVGAGI. The CDR3 is made up of 15 amino acids. This table comes from immunoSEQ multiplex PCR, and its TCRdb copy is limited to in-frame clones, with some not included. The sample shows about 16,000 clones, about 80% of them seen only once. This material consisted of PBMCs, taken 4 weeks after starting pembrolizumab. This receptor was identified in an adult with mismatch repair-deficient cancer. V is TRBV6-5 and J is TRBJ1-4, with 9 nucleotides matching TRBD1. The CDR3 reads CASSYSRDREGKTVF. The CDR3 nucleotides are TGTGCCAGCAGTTACTCCCGGGACAGGGAGGGAAAAACTGTTTTT.